This T cell receptor beta chain is drawn from a study of cytotoxic CD8 clonotypes in ibrutinib-treated CLL (dated by TCRdb to the early 2020s). As for the study more broadly: The cohort included about 15 treatment-naive and roughly 10 relapsed/refractory patients; around 18 were IGHV unmutated. Responses were partial in approximately 24 patients and complete in 2; after median roughly 69 months follow-up, about 14 stayed in remission and about twelve progressed. On average, each sample had some 250,000 productive templates and more than 85,000 productive rearrangements. All remission and progressive disease samples were collected while patients were still receiving ibrutinib. Longitudinal samples were available for about 30% of the roughly 90 trial participants. The response samples were drawn at a median of roughly twelve months into treatment, with a range of roughly 6 to 40 months. Cryopreserved peripheral blood mononuclear cells were obtained before treatment, at response, and at either sustained remission or disease progression.

About this clone: It has no known antigen specificity. Per-base quality was not reported, and no clone a single base away is much larger than it.

Relative to germline, V is missing 2 bases and J is missing 5 bases, with 5 bases of the junction outside any gene match. For CDR1 and CDR2, the germline V gene lists SGHRS and YFSETQ. Measured from the cysteine to the phenylalanine, the CDR3 is 14 residues long. Only the CDR3 region is kept as DNA, spanning 42 bases read in frame from base 1. The goal of deep resolution MiSeq sequencing was a depth between 1 in 1 million and 1 in 200,000 T cells, and coverage averaged 10x per clonotype. The immunoSEQ hsTCRB Kit was used to generate TCR beta libraries. As for the authors' bioinformatics: Data were analyzed with ImmunoSEQ Data Assistant and ImmunoSEQ Analyzer, with V, D and J genes assigned per IMGT definitions. Clonality, with values ranging from 0 to 1, was calculated as one minus the normalized Shannon entropy of productive rearrangement frequencies. Only overrepresented clonotypes making up at least 0.05% of each patient's repertoire were included in the public clonotype analysis. Around 12 age-matched healthy donor repertoires from immuneACCESS were used as controls for clonality. Sourced from immuneACCESS, this table was stored by TCRdb with only in-frame sequences that have V and J called. A share of the clones is absent; for the studies checked, an unresolved V gene accounts for under half, and the remainder has no known explanation. V, J and clone size are those of that table, while D and trimming were read from the DNA. Present in this sample are about 330,000 clones, around 66% of which were seen just once. About 5.9% of the sample lies in the top ten.

For TCR beta library preparation, roughly 2 micrograms of genomic DNA were isolated from cryopreserved PBMCs. High-throughput TCR beta sequencing was performed on longitudinal blood samples from CLL patients receiving ibrutinib monotherapy. The patients took part in an open-label, single-center phase 2 trial of ibrutinib monotherapy. Overall results and qualifications from the work: Public clonotypes were rare and either contracted or stayed stable during treatment, and the rise in clonality at ibrutinib response reflected the expansion of private clonotypes. Clonality increased at ibrutinib response, stayed stable in sustained remission, and fell back toward baseline at progression. Baseline clonality exceeded that of age-matched healthy donors and correlated strongly with circulating CD8+ T-cell counts. Sampling times were not matched between patients in sustained remission and patients whose disease was progressing, and lymph node repertoires were not examined.

The receptor's source is a human donor with chronic lymphocytic leukemia. The sequences come from PBMCs, collected after 36 months of ibrutinib treatment. Recombination connected TRBV5-1 to TRBJ1-1, with 8 middle bases fitting TRBD1. For the CDR3, the sequence is CASSLQTGGTEAFF. DNA sequence: TGCGCCAGCAGCTTACAAACAGGGGGTACTGAAGCTTTCTTT.